The 20 T cell receptor beta chains below come from one sample, sequenced in a study of cytomegalovirus exposure and HLA in healthy donors. Vbeta (60) and Jbeta (13) primers were used in the PCR. Using immunoSEQ multiplex PCR, the repertoire was profiled, and TCRdb retains in-frame clones only, with some absent. The sample lists about 130,000 clones, around 8.5% occurring once. Sequencing input: PBMCs. The receptors shown here come from a middle-aged man in good health and CMV-seronegative.

The chain combines TRBV10-3 with TRBJ2-2; TRBD1 agrees at 9 bases. Germline CDR1 is ENHRY and CDR2 is SYGVKD. This CDR3 is built from 16 residues. The J segment lost 1 base and the V segment lost 3 bases, leaving 3 bases of the junction unmatched. The CDR3 reads CAISEPGQGNTGELFF. In DNA, the CDR3 is TGTGCCATCAGTGAACCGGGACAGGGGAACACCGGGGAGCTGTTTTTT.

The J gene is TRBJ1-5, the V gene TRBV4-2, with TRBD1 matching 8 bases. CDR3 length: 15 residues. V gave up 1 base and J gave up 5 bases; unmatched junction bases: 4. The germline V gene has CDR1 LGHNA and CDR2 YNFKEQ. CDR3 amino acids: CASSQGNRGDQPQHF. CDR3 sequence (DNA): TGTGCCAGCAGCCAAGGAAACAGGGGGGATCAGCCCCAGCATTTT.

The chain is built from TRBV19 and TRBJ1-1, with D perhaps TRBD1 (6 bases). Trimming left V 6 bases short and J 1 base short, with 12 bases between. Germline assignment: CDR1 LNHDA and CDR2 SQIVND (reference sequence). The CDR3 covers 14 residues. CDR3 residues: CASSLLTGNTEAFF. The CDR3 nucleotides read TGTGCCAGTAGCCTCCTGACAGGGAACACTGAAGCTTTCTTT.

The chain joins TRBV4-3 to TRBJ1-5; D is possibly TRBD1 (5 bases). The germline gives CDR1 LGHNA, CDR2 YSLEER. The CDR3 length is 15 residues. Deletions cut 0 bases from V and 6 bases from J, with 12 bases between. CDR3 coding DNA: TGCGCCAGCAGCCAAGAGGTTGGGAGGGGTCAGCCCCAGCATTTT. This sequence encodes CASSQEVGRGQPQHF.

This clone was detected only a few times. V and J are TRBV5-4 and TRBJ1-2; D remains unclear. V lost 4 bases, J lost 3 bases, and 16 bases lay in between. Germline CDR1 reads SGHNT; CDR2 reads YYREEE (reference sequence). The CDR3 contains 15 residues. CDR3 loop: CASSRERPIYYGYTF. The CDR3 nucleotides read TGTGCCAGCAGCCGGGAGCGCCCTATTTACTATGGCTACACCTTC.

This clone has a handful of counts. V is TRBV6-5 and J is TRBJ2-5; D perhaps matches TRBD2 (7 bases). Germline CDR1 and CDR2: MNHEY and SVGAGI. Trimming removed 6 bases from V and 1 base from J, with 15 bases in between. The CDR3 totals 15 residues. CDR3 DNA sequence: TGTGCCAGCAGCACCCGGGGAGGGGGCCAAGAGACCCAGTACTTC. This translates into CASSTRGGGQETQYF.

This clone turned up a few times. V usage is TRBV5-1 and J usage is TRBJ2-3; D is uncertain. Trimming shortened V by 0 bases and J by 6 bases, and 14 bases separated the two germline ends. The CDR3 sequence is 15 residues long. CDR1 is SGHRS and CDR2 is YFSETQ in the germline V gene. The CDR3 protein is CASSLDTPTRDTQYF. The DNA of the CDR3 is TGCGCCAGCAGCTTGGATACACCGACTCGGGATACGCAGTATTTT.

The chain uses TRBV12-2 and TRBJ1-2. TRBV12-2 is termed a pseudogene. This CDR3 spans 16 amino acids. The CDR3 DNA reads TGTGCAAGTCGCTTAGCCTTGACGATCGGGGAAGCTGGCTACACCTTC. Translated: CASRLALTIGEAGYTF.

The J gene is TRBJ1-5, the V gene TRBV5-7, with 8 bases identical to TRBD1. TRBV5-7 is treated as an ORF (open reading frame) with a function not yet certain. This CDR3 has 16 amino acids. V lost 2 bases to trimming and J lost 1 base; unmatched junction nucleotides: 5. The CDR3 protein is CASSFRDRLSNQPQHF. Written as DNA, the CDR3 is TGTGCCAGCAGCTTCCGGGACAGGTTAAGCAATCAGCCCCAGCATTTT.

V usage is TRBV15 and J usage is TRBJ1-4; no clear D. CDR3 length: 13 amino acids. Trimming stripped 5 bases from V and 7 bases from J, with 11 bases between. Germline assignment: CDR1 LNHNV and CDR2 YYDKDF (reference sequence). Here the CDR3 reads CATSEGLVEKLFF. The CDR3, as DNA: TGTGCCACCAGCGAGGGTCTTGTTGAAAAACTGTTTTTT.

The chain carries TRBV5-8 and TRBJ1-2; D gene unclear. This CDR3 region has 14 residues. CDR1 SGHTS and CDR2 YDEGEE come from the germline V gene. V dropped 0 bases and J dropped 0 bases, with 6 bases sitting between them. CDR3 loop: CASSLATANYGYTF. CDR3 coding DNA: TGTGCCAGCAGCTTGGCTACGGCTAACTATGGCTACACCTTC.

This clone was recorded a few times. Other DNA sequences in this sample translate to the same CDR3. The genes are TRBV7-6 and TRBJ2-5, with 9 bases lining up with TRBD1. This CDR3 has 13 residues. The junction had 3 bases not matched to a gene; V was cut back by 4 bases and J by 6 bases. Germline CDR1 is SGHVS and CDR2 is FNYEAQ. CDR3 sequence reads: CASSSGQGKTQYF. As DNA, the CDR3 is TGTGCCAGCAGCTCTGGACAGGGGAAGACCCAGTACTTC.

This clone was counted between two and nine times. The chain carries TRBV5-1 and TRBJ1-2; a possible D gene is TRBD1 (5 bases). CDR3 size: 14 residues. Trimming removed 0 bases from V and 6 bases from J, with 12 bases in between. The germline V gene has CDR1 SGHRS and CDR2 YFSETQ. CDR3 in amino acids: CASSLVAGPHGYTF. CDR3 nucleotide sequence: TGCGCCAGCAGCTTGGTCGCGGGGCCCCATGGCTACACCTTC.

This chain links TRBV4-3 with TRBJ2-2, with TRBD2 identical over 13 bases. The CDR3 sequence is 17 residues long. In germline, CDR1 is LGHNA, CDR2 YSLEER. The V gene end was trimmed by 5 bases and the J gene end by 3 bases; junction bases not matched to a gene: 6. The CDR3 coding sequence is TGCGCCAGCAGCTCCGCCGGGACTAGCGGGGACACCGGGGAGCTGTTTTTT. Its translation: CASSSAGTSGDTGELFF.

This clone was observed a handful of times. The chain joins TRBV6-4 to TRBJ2-3; D is possibly TRBD2 (5 bases). The germline V gene encodes CDR1 MRHNA and CDR2 SNTAGT. The CDR3 loop spans 15 amino acids. V was shortened by 4 bases and J by 1 base, with 12 bases between the two germline ends. Here the CDR3 reads CASSVDYLGTDTQYF. The CDR3 nucleotides are TGTGCCAGCAGTGTTGACTATCTGGGCACAGATACGCAGTATTTT.

The chain carries TRBV10-2 and TRBJ2-7; D is undetermined. The CDR3 loop spans 11 amino acids. V was clipped by 3 bases and J by 4 bases, with 4 bases between them. Germline-derived CDR1 and CDR2 are WSHSY and SAAADI. The CDR3 sequence: CASSDPYEQYF. As DNA, the CDR3 is TGCGCCAGCAGTGATCCATACGAGCAGTACTTC.

This clone occurred a few times. The rearrangement joins TRBV5-1 to TRBJ1-1, with no clear D. Per germline, CDR1 SGHRS and CDR2 YFSETQ. V was trimmed by 0 bases and J by 1 base, leaving 7 bases between them. The CDR3 is 14 amino acids. In nucleotides, the CDR3 is TGCGCCAGCAGCTTGGCTACAGCGAACACTGAAGCTTTCTTT. Its translation: CASSLATANTEAFF.

This clone showed up just a few times. The V call is TRBV4-1, the J call TRBJ2-1; D not resolved. This CDR3 is built from 13 residues. Germline assignment: CDR1 MGHRA and CDR2 YSYEKL. Trimming pared 0 bases from V and 7 bases from J, leaving 7 bases between. The CDR3 protein is CASSQDPGNEQFF. The CDR3 DNA sequence: TGCGCCAGCAGCCAAGATCCCGGGAATGAGCAGTTCTTC.

The sample holds a few counts of this clone. The chain couples TRBV9 to TRBJ1-2; D call uncertain. The length of the CDR3 is 13 residues. The V gene lost 0 bases and the J gene lost 4 bases, with 7 bases spanning the gap. The germline gives CDR1 SGDLS, CDR2 YYNGEE. CDR3 DNA: TGTGCCAGCAGCGTAGGAACAGCCTATGGCTACACCTTC. Protein product: CASSVGTAYGYTF.

The chain employs TRBV13 and TRBJ2-7; D not certain. CDR3 length: 12 residues. Germline CDR1 reads PRHDT; CDR2 reads FYEKMQ (reference sequence). Trimming stripped 3 bases from V and 5 bases from J, with 8 bases between. CDR3 nucleotide sequence: TGTGCCAGCAGCTTCCTTCAGGACGAGCAGTACTTC. Protein product: CASSFLQDEQYF.